Here is one TCR beta chain with its context. What it recognizes is unknown. Germline V lookup: CDR1 DFQATT, CDR2 SNEGSKA (reference sequence). The CDR3 is made up of 14 amino acids. V lost 3 bases and J lost 4, with 15 bases in between. It was RNA transcripts that yielded the amplified TCR beta CDR3 regions. First-round RT-PCR targeting the TCR CDR3 was performed with the HTBI primer set. Each CDR3 protein is one row after TCRdb ran MiXCR on the multiplex PCR reads. The sample includes roughly 500,000 distinct CDR3 sequences, 40% to 55% of them seen just once. The data derive from a study of T cells in Graves' hyperthyroidism and ophthalmopathy. Findings of the study overall: In the analysis, a 13 V-J model separated ophthalmopathy from stable hyperthyroidism. Before onset, by a median of around 6.1 months, the model predicted ophthalmopathy.

Uncontrolled infection, other autoimmune disease, pregnancy or lactation led to exclusion. Diagnostic assessment was based on clinical symptoms, serum thyroxine and TRAb, thyroid ultrasound and orbital computed tomography. The receptor comes from an adult woman with Graves' disease, either hyperthyroidism or ophthalmopathy (not recorded which). The source material was peripheral blood or thyroid tissue (not recorded which). The rearrangement links TRBV20-1 to TRBJ1-2; perhaps TRBD1 as D (6 bases). The CDR3 is CSASPGSRGYGYTF. DNA for the CDR3: TGCAGTGCTAGTCCCGGGAGCAGGGGCTATGGCTACACCTTC.